This TCR beta chain is from a study of technical replicates of blood from a few donors. Germline CDR1 SGHAT, CDR2 FQNNGV. CDR3 length: 16 amino acids. V trimming: 0 bases; J trimming: 4 bases; junction bases outside the gene matches: 8. TCRdb keeps only in-frame clones here, not all; method: immunoSEQ multiplex PCR. The table has approximately 73,000 clones, approximately 96% seen once. The sequencing sample was made of T cells isolated from PBMCs. The V call is TRBV11-2, the J call TRBJ2-7; 8 positions match TRBD1. The receptor was isolated from a human donor in good health. The CDR3 loop is CASSLEFGQGRYEQYF. The CDR3 coding sequence is TGTGCCAGCAGCTTAGAATTTGGACAGGGTAGATACGAGCAGTACTTC.